These T cell receptor beta chains were read from a single sample in a study of T cells after posttransplantation cyclophosphamide. The data were produced by immunoSEQ multiplex PCR, yet TCRdb's version contains in-frame clones alone and is incomplete. The sample has 8,000 to 10,000 clones, roughly 90% seen once. The source was PBMCs, collected roughly 61 weeks after allogeneic stem cell transplant with calcineurin inhibitor and methotrexate. These receptors were taken from a male patient aged 45-60 years who received an allogeneic stem cell transplant from an unrelated donor, was CMV-positive, and had chronic GVHD only. Some T cells may have originated in the graft donor. Each CDR3 is given with its conserved first and last residue. The D gene is left open where the match is weak.

V: TRBV29-1; D: TRBD1; J: TRBJ1-2; length: 13; DNA: TGCAGCGCAACAGGGGAAACTAACTATGGCTACACCTTC; CDR3: CSATGETNYGYTF
V: TRBV4-1; D: .; J: TRBJ1-4; length: 15; DNA: TGCGCCAGCAGCCAAAGTGACGCGGATAATGAAAAACTGTTTTTT; CDR3: CASSQSDADNEKLFF
V: TRBV13; D: .; J: TRBJ1-6; length: 16; DNA: TGTGCCAGCAGCGATACAGGGTTCTCCTATAATTCACCCCTCCACTTT; CDR3: CASSDTGFSYNSPLHF
V: TRBV30; D: TRBD2; J: TRBJ2-3; length: 22; DNA: TGTGCCTGGAGTCTTCAACCCCGGACTAGCGGGGGGGAGCCGTCGGTAGCAGATACGCAGTATTTT; CDR3: CAWSLQPRTSGGEPSVADTQYF
V: TRBV7-9; D: TRBD2; J: TRBJ2-7; length: 15; DNA: TGTGCCAGCAGCTTAGAACTAGCGGTAACCTACGAGCAGTACTTC; CDR3: CASSLELAVTYEQYF
V: TRBV5-5; D: TRBD1; J: TRBJ2-5; length: 14; DNA: TGTGCCAGCAGCTTGGGGACAGGGAAAGAGACCCAGTACTTC; CDR3: CASSLGTGKETQYF
V: TRBV19; D: .; J: TRBJ2-3; length: 16; DNA: TGTGCCAGTAGTATTGAGGGGGGGGCCCTCACAGATACGCAGTATTTT; CDR3: CASSIEGGALTDTQYF
V: TRBV12-5; D: TRBD1; J: TRBJ1-2; length: 14; DNA: TGTGCTAGTGGTCCTCGGACAGGGGACTATGGCTACACCTTC; CDR3: CASGPRTGDYGYTF
V: TRBV28; D: TRBD1; J: TRBJ2-1; length: 14; DNA: TGTGCCAGCGGCCGGGGACAGAGCAACAATGAGCAGTTCTTC; CDR3: CASGRGQSNNEQFF
V: TRBV5-1; D: .; J: TRBJ2-1; length: 13; DNA: TGCGCCAGCAGCTTCCAGGTCTACAATGAGCAGTTCTTC; CDR3: CASSFQVYNEQFF
V: TRBV9; D: .; J: TRBJ1-2; length: 15; DNA: TGTGCCAGCAGCGTACCCCAACAGGGAGTTGGAGGCTACACCTTC; CDR3: CASSVPQQGVGGYTF
V: TRBV5-6; D: TRBD1; J: TRBJ2-7; length: 14; DNA: TGTGCCAGCAGTTACGACAGGGGATTCTACGAGCAGTACTTC; CDR3: CASSYDRGFYEQYF
V: TRBV2; D: TRBD1; J: TRBJ1-1; length: 14; DNA: TGTGCCAGCAGTGAACAGGGGGGGAACACTGAAGCTTTCTTT; CDR3: CASSEQGGNTEAFF